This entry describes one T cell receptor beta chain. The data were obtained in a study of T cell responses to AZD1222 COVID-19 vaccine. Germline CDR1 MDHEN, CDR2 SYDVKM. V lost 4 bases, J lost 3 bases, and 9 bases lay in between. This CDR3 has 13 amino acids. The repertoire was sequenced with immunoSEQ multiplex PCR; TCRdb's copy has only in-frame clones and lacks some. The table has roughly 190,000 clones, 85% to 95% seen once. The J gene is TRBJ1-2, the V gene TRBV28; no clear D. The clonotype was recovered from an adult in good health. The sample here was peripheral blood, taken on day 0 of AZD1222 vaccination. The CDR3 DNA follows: TGTGCCAGCAGTTATGAAGGATACTATGGCTACACCTTC. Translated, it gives CASSYEGYYGYTF.